These 20 T cell receptor beta chains were sequenced from one sample in a study of CD8+CD57+ T cells in acquired aplastic anemia (dated by TCRdb to the late 2010s). The patients picked for sequencing were ones in whom flow cytometry had shown an expansion of CD8+CD57+ cells. Sequencer: Illumina HiSeq 2000. Genomic DNA was used as template for profiling of TCR beta VDJ combinations and CDR3 sequences. TCRdb itself trimmed the public reads at Q25 with fastp, ran MiXCR and retained productive beta chains. Identical CDR3 protein sequences are pooled into one entry, listed with their most common genes and DNA. In this sample the table shows 160,000 or so distinct CDR3 sequences, 40% to 55% of which occur a single time. Less than 3% of the sample goes to the ten largest clones. Specimen: sorted CD4+, CD8+, or CD8+CD57+ T cells (not recorded which) from PBMCs. These TCRs come from a human donor with aplastic anemia.

The V gene is TRBV5-4, the J gene TRBJ2-5; D is possibly TRBD1 (6 bases). Trimming pared 4 bases from V and 4 bases from J, leaving 14 bases between. CDR3 size: 14 residues. CDR1 and CDR2 (germline): SGHNT, YYREEE (reference sequence). This CDR3 is CASSRKGEGETQYF. Here the CDR3 DNA reads TGTGCCAGCAGCAGGAAGGGGGAAGGAGAGACCCAGTACTTC.

This clonotype was recorded at least ten times. The genes are TRBV7-2 and TRBJ1-1, with unresolved D. Deletions cut 5 bases from V and 7 bases from J, with 8 bases between. Germline CDR1 and CDR2: SGHTA and FQGNSA. The CDR3 spans 11 residues. CDR3 region: CASSNSREAFF. The CDR3 nucleotides are TGTGCCAGCAGCAACAGTCGTGAAGCTTTCTTT. Full variable domain (rest looked up from reference TRBV7-2 and TRBJ1-1): GAGVSQSPSNKVTEKGKDVELRCDPISGHTALYWYRQSLGQGLEFLIYFQGNSAPDKSGLPSDRFSAERTGGSVSTLTIQRTQQEDSAVYLCASSNSREAFFGQGTRLTVV.

This clonotype occurred many times. The V and J genes are TRBV6-1 and TRBJ2-7, with TRBD1 identical over 10 bases. The CDR3 loop spans 14 amino acids. Germline values: CDR1 MNHNS, CDR2 SASEGT. J gave up 6 bases and V 8 bases, and 10 bases lay outside the gene matches. The CDR3 protein is CASSAGQGTSEQYF. CDR3 DNA: TGTGCCAGCTCGGCGGGACAGGGGACTAGCGAGCAGTACTTC.

About this clonotype itself: Just one base apart from a much larger clone, this may be a read error. As the CDR3 is not closed by the conserved phenylalanine or tryptophan, this likely results from a read error. The chain carries TRBV12-3 or TRBV12-4 and TRBJ2-6, with D perhaps matching TRBD2 (5 bases). Deletions cut 2 bases from V and 2 bases from J, with 7 bases between. CDR3 length equals 15 residues. CDR3 nucleotide sequence: TGTGCCAGCAGTTTAATCGGGGCTGGGGCCAACGTCCTGACTTCC. Translated, it gives CASSLIGAGANVLTS.

This clonotype was counted ten times or more. This chain joins TRBV6-5 and TRBJ2-5; 12 positions agree with TRBD2. The CDR3 runs 17 residues. Unmatched junction bases numbered 11, after V lost 4 bases and J lost 5 bases. Germline V gene data show CDR1 as MNHEY and CDR2 as SVGAGI. The CDR3 DNA sequence: TGTGCCAGCAGTTCGGGTCTAGCGGGAGGGCCCGGGGAGACCCAGTACTTC. This codes for CASSSGLAGGPGETQYF.

This clonotype was counted at least ten times. V gene TRBV25-1 combines with J gene TRBJ2-2; 8 bases fit TRBD1. Per the germline V gene, CDR1 is MGHDK and CDR2 is SYGVNS. The CDR3 runs 15 residues. Losses at the gene ends were 4 bases for V and 4 bases for J; bases not matched to a gene: 5. CDR3 in amino acids: CASSAGTGVTGELFF. As DNA, the CDR3 is TGTGCCAGCAGTGCTGGGACAGGAGTCACCGGGGAGCTGTTTTTT.

The genes are TRBV19 and TRBJ1-6; the match to TRBD1 covers 7 bases. The CDR3 covers 14 residues. Germline CDR1 is LNHDA and CDR2 is SQIVND (reference sequence). V gave up 8 bases and J gave up 7 bases; unmatched junction bases: 8. Here the CDR3 reads CASGAGQSNSPLHF. The CDR3, as DNA: TGTGCCAGTGGGGCGGGACAGAGCAATTCACCCCTCCACTTT.

This clonotype was counted a few times. J is TRBJ1-2 and V is TRBV19; D is undetermined. CDR1 is LNHDA and CDR2 is SQIVND in the germline V gene (reference sequence). Trimming left V 7 bases short and J 2 bases short, with 11 bases between. This CDR3 has 13 residues. This chain's CDR3 is CASTVTRNYGYTF. Written as DNA, the CDR3 is TGTGCCAGTACAGTCACCCGGAACTATGGCTACACCTTC.

This clonotype was seen just once. The gene calls are TRBV14 and TRBJ2-2; D might be TRBD1 (5 bases). The V end lost 1 base, the J end lost 15 bases, and 12 bases lay between the germline ends. The length of the CDR3 is 12 residues. CDR1 SGHDN and CDR2 FVKESK come from the germline V gene. The CDR3 DNA reads TGTGCCAGCAGCCAAGGGGGCAGCCCGATGTTTTTT. It encodes CASSQGGSPMFF.

This clonotype was seen repeatedly, ten times or more. The rearrangement joins TRBV6-6 to TRBJ2-3, with D uncertain. CDR1 MNHNY and CDR2 SVGAGI come from the germline V gene (reference sequence). This CDR3 spans 11 amino acids. Trimming removed 4 bases at V and 5 bases at J, with 4 bases between. In DNA, the CDR3 is TGTGCCAGCAGTTCCGTAGATACGCAGTATTTT. This encodes CASSSVDTQYF.

The V gene is TRBV20-1, the J gene TRBJ2-1; TRBD2 matches at 14 bases. J lost 4 bases, V lost 4 bases, and 6 bases had no gene match. Germline V gives CDR1 DFQATT, CDR2 SNEGSKA (reference sequence). This CDR3 region has 16 residues. The CDR3 region is CSAKGTSGRGYNEQFF. The DNA of the CDR3 is TGCAGTGCTAAAGGGACTAGCGGGAGAGGGTACAATGAGCAGTTCTTC.

The chain recombines TRBV20-1 with TRBJ1-2; D gene ambiguous. The germline gives CDR1 DFQATT, CDR2 SNEGSKA (reference sequence). CDR3 length: 12 residues. The germline V and J ends were trimmed by 7 bases and 14 bases, with 23 bases remaining between them. The CDR3 region is CSVKSRASLCTF. The CDR3 coding sequence is TGCAGTGTGAAGAGTAGGGCCTCTCTATGTACCTTC.

This chain joins TRBV7-9 and TRBJ2-7; D remains ambiguous. Trimming took 5 bases from V and 4 from J, leaving 12 bases between them. The CDR3 sequence is 13 residues long. Germline-derived CDR1 and CDR2 are SEHNR and FQNEAQ (reference sequence). The CDR3 DNA is TGTGCCAGCAGCGCGAGAGAGGTTTACGAGCAGTACTTC. Residues: CASSAREVYEQYF.

J is TRBJ1-1 and V is TRBV10-3, with a possible D match to TRBD1 (6 bases). This CDR3 spans 14 amino acids. CDR1 and CDR2 (germline): ENHRY, SYGVKD. Trimming pared 5 bases from V and 6 bases from J, leaving 16 bases between. CDR3 amino acids: CAISSRLRGSEAFF. In DNA, the CDR3 is TGTGCCATCAGTTCCCGGTTGAGGGGGTCTGAAGCTTTCTTT.

The table lists this clonotype with a few counts. The chain carries TRBV2 and TRBJ2-7; 13 nucleotides agree with TRBD2. Germline-derived CDR1 and CDR2 are SNHLY and FYNNEI. The CDR3 sequence is 16 residues long. V shed 6 bases and J 2 bases; nucleotides not matched to a gene: 7. DNA for the CDR3: TGTGCCAGCAGGGCGACTAGCGGGGGGCTACCCTACGAGCAGTACTTC. Its protein is CASRATSGGLPYEQYF.

This clonotype was counted between two and nine times. This sequence joins TRBV24-1 and TRBJ2-7; a weak D match, TRBD1 (6 bases). Germline loops: CDR1 KGHDR, CDR2 SFDVKD. The CDR3 is 12 residues long. Trimming left V 4 bases short and J 6 bases short, with 9 bases between. This CDR3 reads CATSEPRGEQYF. In DNA, the CDR3 is TGTGCCACCAGTGAACCCAGGGGCGAGCAGTACTTC.

This clonotype was detected ten times or more. The genes are TRBV11-2 and TRBJ1-2; D is ambiguous. Trimming left V 8 bases short and J 5 bases short, with 21 bases between. The CDR3 consists of 15 residues. The germline V gene has CDR1 SGHAT and CDR2 FQNNGV. The CDR3 loop is CASAIPGRVTYGYTF. The CDR3 DNA follows: TGTGCCAGCGCCATCCCGGGGAGGGTAACATATGGCTACACCTTC.

The V and J genes are TRBV7-6 and TRBJ1-1; no definite D call. V shed 3 bases and J shed 0 bases, with 5 bases lying between them. Germline-derived CDR1 and CDR2 are SGHVS and FNYEAQ. CDR3 size: 13 residues. In DNA form, the CDR3 reads TGTGCCAGCAGCTTGATTATGAACACTGAAGCTTTCTTT. The encoded protein is CASSLIMNTEAFF.

This rearrangement joins TRBV29-1 to TRBJ1-2; D is ambiguous. Germline values: CDR1 SQVTM, CDR2 ANQGSEA. V lost 6 bases and J 8 bases, leaving 16 bases between the germline ends. The CDR3 loop spans 12 amino acids. CDR3 in amino acids: CSVAASHTGYTF. The CDR3 DNA reads TGCAGCGTCGCTGCAAGCCATACCGGCTACACCTTC.

This clonotype was picked up a small number of times. V gene TRBV19 combines with J gene TRBJ2-5; 10 nucleotides agree with TRBD1. The V and J ends lost 6 bases and 5 bases, in that order; junction bases with no gene match: 6. In germline, CDR1 is LNHDA, CDR2 SQIVND (reference sequence). The CDR3 is made up of 14 amino acids. The CDR3 spells CASRQTGGRETQYF. The DNA of the CDR3 is TGTGCCAGTAGACAGACAGGGGGCCGTGAGACCCAGTACTTC.